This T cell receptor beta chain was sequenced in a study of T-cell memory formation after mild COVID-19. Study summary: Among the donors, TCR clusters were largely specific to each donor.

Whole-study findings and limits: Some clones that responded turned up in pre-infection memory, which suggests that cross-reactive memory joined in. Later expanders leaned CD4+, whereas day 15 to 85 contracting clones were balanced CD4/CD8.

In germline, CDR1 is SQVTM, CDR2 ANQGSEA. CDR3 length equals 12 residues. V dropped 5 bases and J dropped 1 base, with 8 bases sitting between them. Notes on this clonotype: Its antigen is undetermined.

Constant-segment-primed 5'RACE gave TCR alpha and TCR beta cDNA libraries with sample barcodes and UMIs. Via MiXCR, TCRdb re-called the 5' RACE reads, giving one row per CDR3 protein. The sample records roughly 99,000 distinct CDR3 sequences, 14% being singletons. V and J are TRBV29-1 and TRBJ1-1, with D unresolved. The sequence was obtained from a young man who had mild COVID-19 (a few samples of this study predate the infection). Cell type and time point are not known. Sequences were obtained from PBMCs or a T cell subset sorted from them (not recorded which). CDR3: CSVSPGNTEAFF. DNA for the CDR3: TGCAGCGTTAGCCCTGGGAACACTGAAGCTTTCTTT.